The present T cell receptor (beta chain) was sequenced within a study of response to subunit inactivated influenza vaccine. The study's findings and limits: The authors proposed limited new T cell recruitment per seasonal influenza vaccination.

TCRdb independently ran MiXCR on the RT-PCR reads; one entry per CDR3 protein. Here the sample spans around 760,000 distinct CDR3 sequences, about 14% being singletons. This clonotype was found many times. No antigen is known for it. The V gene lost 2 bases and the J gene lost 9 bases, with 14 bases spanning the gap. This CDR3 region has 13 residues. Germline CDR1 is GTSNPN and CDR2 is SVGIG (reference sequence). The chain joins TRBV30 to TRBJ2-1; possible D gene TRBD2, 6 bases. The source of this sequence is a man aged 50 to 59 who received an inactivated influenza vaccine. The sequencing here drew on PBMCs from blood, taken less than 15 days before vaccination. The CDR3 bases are TGTGCCTGGAGTCAGAGTAGCGGAACTGAGCAGTTCTTC. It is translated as CAWSQSSGTEQFF.